This T cell receptor beta chain was found in a study of cytomegalovirus exposure and HLA in healthy donors. Study-level background: From HLA-typed donors, an early data release held about 85 million unique TCRs. General observations from the study: Later analysis associated a missense DCLRE1C variant with TCR beta V- and J-gene trimming.

The PCR ran on 60 Vbeta and 13 Jbeta primers. Measured with immunoSEQ multiplex PCR; TCRdb has only the in-frame clones, and not every one. The sample lists 150,000 to 200,000 clones, roughly 80% occurring once. Germline CDR1 and CDR2: SGHTA and FQGNSA. The CDR3 consists of 15 residues. Trimming cost V 1 base and J 6 bases; bases outside gene matches: 3. This clone was recorded a few times. Its antigen remains unidentified. The sequence was collected from a woman between 18 and 30 years old in good health and CMV-seronegative. Sequenced: PBMCs. The chain links TRBV7-2 to TRBJ2-1, with 10 bases that match TRBD2. CDR3 region: CASSLEAGGPNEQFF. The DNA of the CDR3 is TGTGCCAGCAGCTTAGAAGCGGGAGGGCCCAATGAGCAGTTCTTC.